These 23 T cell receptor beta chains were all obtained from the same sample, sequenced in a study of vaccination effects on CD4 cells after COVID-19. These receptors lack a known antigen. Expansion of antigen-specific CD4+ T cells with viral peptide pools was carried out by the ViraFEST assay before sequencing. On day 10 of culture, CD4+ T cells were separated out. Each participant was given two doses of one vaccine (BNT162b2 or mRNA-1273). The assay was immunoSEQ multiplex PCR, and TCRdb's table has in-frame clones only and misses some. The table records about 59,000 clones, around 80% of them present only once. This specimen was CD4+ T cells from PBMCs cultured with HCoV-OC43 spike peptides, taken after COVID-19 vaccination. Subset reported: HCoV-OC43 spike overlapping peptide pool stimulation. The receptors here all came from a human donor who received a COVID-19 vaccine.

This sequence joins TRBV19 and TRBJ2-3, with 7 bases that match TRBD2. This CDR3 is built from 13 residues. With 8 bases clipped from V and 1 base from J, the junction kept 3 bases outside the gene matches. Germline V CDR1 and CDR2: LNHDA, SQIVND (reference sequence). The CDR3 bases are TGTGCCAGTGGGGCGGGGGGCACAGATACGCAGTATTTT. Amino acids: CASGAGGTDTQYF.

CDR3 protein: CASSELAGGSYNEQFF. CDR3 DNA sequence: TGTGCCAGCTCAGAGCTAGCGGGGGGTTCCTACAATGAGCAGTTCTTC. The chain recombines TRBV18 with TRBJ2-1; 11 nucleotides agree with TRBD2. V lost 5 bases, J lost 1 base, and 4 bases stayed unmatched. CDR1 KGHSH and CDR2 LQKENI come from the germline V gene. The CDR3 is 16 amino acids.

The J gene is TRBJ1-2, the V gene TRBV28; TRBD1 aligns across 7 bases. Germline V gene sequence: CDR1 MDHEN, CDR2 SYDVKM. Trimming cost V 4 bases and J 1 base; bases outside gene matches: 3. The CDR3 has 14 residues. CDR3 loop: CASSWGQYNYGYTF. The CDR3 bases are TGTGCCAGCAGTTGGGGACAGTATAACTATGGCTACACCTTC.

CDR3 bases: TGTGCCAGCACACTTACTAGGGGTGTGGAGGAGACCCAGTACTTC. This codes for CASTLTRGVEETQYF. V gene TRBV11-1 combines with J gene TRBJ2-5; either TRBD1 or TRBD2 may fit D (5 bases each). The V gene lost 7 bases and the J gene lost 5 bases, with 20 bases spanning the gap. The germline CDR1 and CDR2 sequences are SGHAT and FQDESV (reference sequence). The CDR3 is 15 amino acids.

This sequence joins TRBV4-1 and TRBJ1-4, with 7 bases lining up with TRBD1. Trimming took 2 bases from V and 5 from J; bases not matched to a gene: 8. This CDR3 is built from 16 residues. The germline V gene has CDR1 MGHRA and CDR2 YSYEKL. The CDR3 coding sequence is TGCGCCAGCAGCCAACCTGACAGGGCCCAAAATGAAAAACTGTTTTTT. Protein product: CASSQPDRAQNEKLFF.

The chain joins TRBV6-6 to TRBJ1-2, with a tentative D call TRBD1 (6 bases). Trimming pared 6 bases from V and 2 bases from J, leaving 16 bases between. This CDR3 contains 15 residues. Germline CDR1 is MNHNY and CDR2 is SVGAGI (reference sequence). The CDR3 loop reads CASRGGSGANYGYTF. In DNA, the CDR3 is TGTGCCAGCAGGGGAGGGTCGGGGGCCAACTATGGCTACACCTTC.

This clone was observed a handful of times. The gene calls are TRBV4-1 and TRBJ1-6; D is undetermined. This CDR3 spans 17 amino acids. Germline CDR1 reads MGHRA; CDR2 reads YSYEKL. V dropped 1 base and J dropped 10 bases, with 20 bases sitting between them. The DNA of the CDR3 is TGCGCCAGCAGCCAAGTCGACCTGGGGATATTGAGGTCACCCCTCCACTTT. It is translated as CASSQVDLGILRSPLHF.

The V call is TRBV28, the J call TRBJ1-3; D gene unclear. The CDR3 is 14 amino acids. V lost 4 bases and J lost 0, with 7 bases in between. CDR1 and CDR2 (germline): MDHEN, SYDVKM. The CDR3 loop reads CASSWTLSGNTIYF. Here the CDR3 DNA reads TGTGCCAGCAGTTGGACCCTCTCTGGAAACACCATATATTTT. Supplemented by reference TRBV28 and TRBJ1-3, the full variable domain reads DVKVTQSSRYLVKRTGEKVFLECVQDMDHENMFWYRQDPGLGLRLIYFSYDVKMKEKGDIPEGYSVSREKKERFSLILESASTNQTSMYLCASSWTLSGNTIYFGEGSWLTVV.

This chain connects TRBV7-2 to TRBJ1-3; a weak D match, TRBD1 (5 bases). Trimming took 6 bases from V and 0 from J, leaving 15 bases between them. Germline CDR1 is SGHTA and CDR2 is FQGNSA. The CDR3 consists of 16 residues. DNA for the CDR3: TGTGCCAGCAGTCGAACCAGGGAGAGCTCTGGAAACACCATATATTTT. This gives the protein CASSRTRESSGNTIYF.

The chain combines TRBV5-1 with TRBJ1-1, with D possibly TRBD1 on 5 matching bases. V gave up 0 bases and J gave up 0 bases, with 9 bases separating them. The CDR3 spans 15 residues. CDR1 and CDR2 from the germline V gene are SGHRS and YFSETQ. The CDR3 protein is CASSLVGDLNTEAFF. CDR3 in DNA: TGCGCCAGCAGCTTGGTGGGGGACTTGAACACTGAAGCTTTCTTT.

The genes are TRBV18 and TRBJ1-2; perhaps TRBD1 as D (6 bases). Trimming removed 1 base from V and 2 bases from J, with 20 bases in between. The length of the CDR3 is 18 residues. Germline V gene lookup returns CDR1 KGHSH and CDR2 LQKENI. CDR3: CASSPQRAGERLNYGYTF. The DNA of the CDR3 is TGTGCCAGCTCACCACAGAGGGCAGGGGAAAGACTAAACTATGGCTACACCTTC. The variable domain in full, with the rest retrieved from reference TRBV18 and TRBJ1-2, is NAGVMQNPRHLVRRRGQEARLRCSPMKGHSHVYWYRQLPEEGLKFMVYLQKENIIDESGMPKERFSAEFPKEGPSILRIQQVVRGDSAAYFCASSPQRAGERLNYGYTFGSGTRLTVV.

This clone was counted a few times. The V and J genes are TRBV19 and TRBJ1-2; 8 bases fit TRBD1. The CDR3 loop spans 15 amino acids. Trimming at V came to 3 bases and at J to 4 bases, leaving 7 bases not matched to a gene. Germline V lookup: CDR1 LNHDA, CDR2 SQIVND (reference sequence). The CDR3 coding sequence is TGTGCCAGTAGTATCAGGAGACAGGGGATCTATGGCTACACCTTC. As protein: CASSIRRQGIYGYTF.

The chain links TRBV5-6 to TRBJ1-4; D is undetermined. The V end lost 3 bases, the J end lost 8 bases, and 20 bases lay between the germline ends. Germline CDR1 SGHDT, CDR2 YYEEEE. The CDR3 sequence is 16 residues long. CDR3 amino acids: CASSSYRTSIEEKLFF. The CDR3 nucleotides are TGTGCCAGCAGCTCGTATCGAACGTCTATAGAGGAAAAACTGTTTTTT.

This chain links TRBV7-9 with TRBJ2-6; D unresolved. Trimming removed 5 bases at V and 0 bases at J, with 8 bases between. The CDR3 has 15 amino acids. The germline V gene encodes CDR1 SEHNR and CDR2 FQNEAQ (reference sequence). The CDR3 nucleotides are TGTGCCAGCAGCCCAATTTACTCTGGGGCCAACGTCCTGACTTTC. Its protein product is CASSPIYSGANVLTF.

This clone was recorded only once. The rearrangement joins TRBV5-4 to TRBJ1-4; 8 nucleotides align to TRBD1. Germline trimming cut 4 bases from V and 8 bases from J; bases unmatched to any gene: 7. CDR1 is SGHNT, CDR2 YYREEE, per germline (reference sequence). The CDR3 spans 14 residues. The CDR3, as DNA: TGTGCCAGCAGCATCGGGACAGGAGACGAAAAACTGTTTTTT. Translating gives CASSIGTGDEKLFF.

This clone was seen a single time. The rearrangement uses TRBV18 and TRBJ2-2; D gene uncertain. CDR1 and CDR2 from the germline V gene are KGHSH and LQKENI. Trimming cost V 2 bases and J 0 bases, with 7 bases left between them. CDR3 length equals 15 residues. CDR3 protein: CASSPMATNTGELFF. CDR3 bases: TGTGCCAGCTCACCAATGGCGACGAACACCGGGGAGCTGTTTTTT.

This chain uses TRBV4-1 with TRBJ1-1; D remains ambiguous. This CDR3 contains 14 residues. V gave up 0 bases and J gave up 10 bases, with 15 bases separating them. Germline CDR1 and CDR2: MGHRA and YSYEKL. Written as DNA, the CDR3 is TGCGCCAGCAGCCAAGATCAGCGAGGGCCGTCAGCTTTCTTT. Its protein is CASSQDQRGPSAFF.

This clone was picked up a small number of times. The V gene is TRBV6-5, the J gene TRBJ2-2; D gene uncertain. The length of the CDR3 is 13 residues. V lost 6 bases and J 1 base, leaving 6 bases between the germline ends. Germline V gene lookup returns CDR1 MNHEY and CDR2 SVGAGI. CDR3 sequence reads: CASRIVNTGELFF. CDR3 nucleotide sequence: TGTGCCAGCAGGATAGTGAACACCGGGGAGCTGTTTTTT.

The chain joins TRBV24-1 to TRBJ2-6, with D unclear. V was pared by 1 base and J by 4 bases, with 10 bases between. The germline gives CDR1 KGHDR, CDR2 SFDVKD. This CDR3 has 16 amino acids. CDR3 DNA sequence: TGTGCCACCAGTGATTTCTCCCCTGACGGGGCCAACGTCCTGACTTTC. As protein: CATSDFSPDGANVLTF.

This rearrangement joins TRBV5-4 to TRBJ1-2; a possible D gene is TRBD1 (6 bases). Germline assignment: CDR1 SGHNT and CDR2 YYREEE (reference sequence). The V end lost 2 bases, the J end lost 2 bases, and 7 bases lay between the germline ends. The CDR3 spans 13 residues. CDR3 sequence (DNA): TGTGCCAGCAGCTTAGGGGGAAACTATGGCTACACCTTC. This translates into CASSLGGNYGYTF.

This chain connects TRBV6-1 to TRBJ2-3, with 10 bases identical to TRBD2. Trimming at V came to 3 bases and at J to 3 bases, leaving 3 bases not matched to a gene. The CDR3 loop spans 15 amino acids. Germline CDR1 reads MNHNS; CDR2 reads SASEGT. In DNA form, the CDR3 reads TGTGCCAGCAGTGACGTAGCGGGGGGTACAGATACGCAGTATTTT. It yields the protein CASSDVAGGTDTQYF.

This clone appeared once. V gene TRBV15 combines with J gene TRBJ1-6; the D is unclear. The CDR3 covers 17 residues. Trimming removed 1 base at V and 8 bases at J, with 18 bases between. CDR1 is LNHNV, CDR2 YYDKDF, per germline (reference sequence). The CDR3 loop is CATSRGNVGTLYSPLHF. The CDR3 DNA reads TGTGCCACCAGCAGAGGAAACGTGGGTACACTTTATTCACCCCTCCACTTT.

V gene TRBV9 combines with J gene TRBJ2-1, with 8 bases aligning to TRBD2. This CDR3 contains 17 residues. Germline assignment: CDR1 SGDLS and CDR2 YYNGEE. V lost 2 bases to trimming and J lost 2 bases; unmatched junction nucleotides: 9. CDR3 in DNA: TGTGCCAGCAGCGTTACTACCTCCGGGGGGGCCTACAATGAGCAGTTCTTC. Protein sequence: CASSVTTSGGAYNEQFF. The full variable domain, with the rest looked up from reference TRBV9 and TRBJ2-1, is DSGVTQTPKHLITATGQRVTLRCSPRSGDLSVYWYQQSLDQGLQFLIQYYNGEERAKGNILERFSAQQFPDLHSELNLSSLELGDSALYFCASSVTTSGGAYNEQFFGPGTRLTVL.